This section outlines one TCR beta chain sequence together with its context. This clone was seen a handful of times. This receptor's antigen is unknown. Within one base of it there is no much larger clone, and no base qualities were kept. This sample was taken from a study of T cell changes during pregnancy in multiple sclerosis (dated by TCRdb to between 2018 and 2021). With respect to the entire study: In women with multiple sclerosis, the researchers looked at how the T cell repertoire shifted as pregnancy progressed.

The germline V gene yields SNHLY for CDR1 and FYNNEI for CDR2. V is shortened by 2 bases, J by 2 bases, and the region joining them spans 10 bases. The CDR3 runs 15 amino acids, cysteine and phenylalanine included. CDR3 DNA only is kept here, 45 bases in frame from base 1. Libraries were built with the immunoSEQ multiplex PCR assay. TCRdb re-hosts the immuneACCESS table, in-frame sequences only. Its copies lack some clones; in the studies checked, an unresolved V gene accounts for under half of them, and the cause for the rest is not known. Present in this sample are 85,000 to 100,000 clones, approximately 89% of which were seen just once. 0.8% to 0.95% of the sample comes from the top ten.

The rearranged segments are TRBV2 and TRBJ1-3, with the D segment identity uncertain. This TCR came from a female donor with multiple sclerosis, enrolled in a pregnancy study. The input for sequencing was peripheral blood, taken before pregnancy. In nucleotides, the sequence is TGTGCCAGCAGTGAAAGGCAGGCCCCTGGAAACACCATATATTTT. It translates as CASSERQAPGNTIYF.